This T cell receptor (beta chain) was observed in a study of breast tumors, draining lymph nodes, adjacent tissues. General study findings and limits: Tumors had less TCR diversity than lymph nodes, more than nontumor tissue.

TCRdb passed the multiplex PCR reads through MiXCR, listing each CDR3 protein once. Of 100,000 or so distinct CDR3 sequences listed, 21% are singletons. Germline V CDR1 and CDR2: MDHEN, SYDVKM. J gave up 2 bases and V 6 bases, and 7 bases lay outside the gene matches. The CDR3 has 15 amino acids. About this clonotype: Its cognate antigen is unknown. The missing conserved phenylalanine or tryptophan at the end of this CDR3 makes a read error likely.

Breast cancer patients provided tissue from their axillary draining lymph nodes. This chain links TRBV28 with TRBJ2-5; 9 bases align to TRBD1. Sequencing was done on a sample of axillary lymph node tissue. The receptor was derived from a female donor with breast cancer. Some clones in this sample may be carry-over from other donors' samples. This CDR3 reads CASSLTGGAQETQYL. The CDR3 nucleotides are TGTGCCAGCAGCTTAACAGGGGGCGCGCAAGAGACCCAGTACCTC.